This T cell receptor (beta chain) appears in the sequencing data of a study of blood T cell repertoires in COVID-19. Study background: T cells, B-cell-depleted T cells, or PBMCs supplied cDNA or gDNA.

Source study methods: It was from reference gene primer amplification that nucleated cell counts were estimated. Sequencing used immunoSEQ multiplex PCR; TCRdb keeps in-frame clones, though not all of them. Clonal size and the V and J genes are those of that table, whereas D and trimming came from the DNA. This sample has roughly 60,000 clones; about 81% occur once, and the top ten carry 14% to 15%. The germline V gene has CDR1 SGHNT and CDR2 YENEEA. CDR3 length: 14 residues. V was pared by 0 bases and J by 5 bases, with 8 bases between. The sample consisted of peripheral blood. The origin of this receptor is a man older than 75 with acute or convalescent COVID-19. The chain combines TRBV11-3 with TRBJ2-4, with a tentative D call TRBD2 (6 bases). The CDR3 loop reads CASSLDGEENIQYF. The DNA of the CDR3 is TGTGCCAGCAGCTTAGATGGGGAGGAAAACATTCAGTACTTC.